The 21 T cell receptor beta chains below come from one sample, sequenced in a study of OX40 agonist ivuxolimab in advanced cancers. Measured with immunoSEQ multiplex PCR; TCRdb has only the in-frame clones, and not every one. In the table there are approximately 68,000 clones, roughly 88% of which are singletons. Sequencing was performed on CD4+ or CD8+ T cells sorted from blood, taken in a trial of the OX40 agonist ivuxolimab. The source is an adult with an advanced solid tumor such as melanoma, head and neck, liver or kidney cancer.

This clone has a single count. The rearrangement uses TRBV28 and TRBJ2-2; TRBD1 might be the D (7 bases). The length of the CDR3 is 15 residues. Germline V CDR1 and CDR2: MDHEN, SYDVKM. V gave up 7 bases and J gave up 7 bases, with 19 bases separating them. CDR3 nucleotides: TGTGCCAGCATCCAGGGGGGAGAGGGACACGGGGAGCTGTTTTTT. Translating it yields CASIQGGEGHGELFF.

This clone was seen a few times. The chain recombines TRBV5-1 with TRBJ2-1; the match to TRBD2 covers 7 bases. V gave up 0 bases and J gave up 5 bases; unmatched junction bases: 8. CDR3 size: 16 residues. Germline V gene data show CDR1 as SGHRS and CDR2 as YFSETQ. The CDR3 sequence is CASSLGRSSGHNEQFF. The CDR3 DNA sequence: TGCGCCAGCAGCTTGGGTAGGTCTAGCGGACACAATGAGCAGTTCTTC.

The chain employs TRBV18 and TRBJ2-3, with TRBD1 matching over 8 bases. Germline V gene data show CDR1 as KGHSH and CDR2 as LQKENI. V shed 5 bases, J shed 4 bases, and the junction held 5 bases outside the gene matches. This CDR3 contains 14 residues. CDR3 region: CASSFQGAPDTQYF. The DNA for the CDR3 is TGTGCCAGCTCATTTCAGGGGGCGCCAGATACGCAGTATTTT.

This chain uses TRBV4-1 with TRBJ1-4, with 8 bases identical to TRBD1. The CDR3 length is 16 residues. With 5 bases clipped from V and 5 bases from J, the junction kept 10 bases outside the gene matches. The germline V gene has CDR1 MGHRA and CDR2 YSYEKL. The CDR3 nucleotides read TGCGCCAGCAGCGCAGGACAGGGCCCCACCAATGAAAAACTGTTTTTT. Its protein is CASSAGQGPTNEKLFF.

The sample holds a few counts of this clone. This chain uses TRBV19 with TRBJ1-2; perhaps TRBD1 as D (5 bases). The V gene's germline CDR1 is LNHDA and CDR2 SQIVND (reference sequence). Trimming shortened V by 2 bases and J by 5 bases, and 15 bases separated the two germline ends. CDR3 length: 15 amino acids. The CDR3 bases are TGTGCCAGTAGTATACAACAGGCTGTTTGGTATGGCTACACCTTC. This codes for CASSIQQAVWYGYTF.

Written as DNA, the CDR3 is TGTGCCAGCAGTTACCTAACCCGGGGCCTTAACTATGGCTACACCTTC. It encodes CASSYLTRGLNYGYTF. The J gene is TRBJ1-2, the V gene TRBV6-5, with a tentative D call TRBD1 (5 bases). Germline-derived CDR1 and CDR2 are MNHEY and SVGAGI. V lost 2 bases and J 1 base, leaving 14 bases between the germline ends. The length of the CDR3 is 16 residues.

The rearrangement links TRBV28 to TRBJ2-1; 9 bases agree with TRBD2. CDR3 length equals 17 residues. CDR1 MDHEN and CDR2 SYDVKM come from the germline V gene. Unmatched junction bases numbered 12, after V lost 5 bases and J lost 4 bases. CDR3 coding DNA: TGTGCCAGCAGTGATCCCACAGCGGGACTAGCTTACAATGAGCAGTTCTTC. Its protein product is CASSDPTAGLAYNEQFF.

The chain employs TRBV19 and TRBJ1-5; a possible D gene is TRBD1 (5 bases). Trimming stripped 8 bases from V and 5 bases from J, with 22 bases between. This CDR3 spans 16 amino acids. Germline V lookup: CDR1 LNHDA, CDR2 SQIVND (reference sequence). The CDR3 DNA follows: TGTGCCAGTGGTGAGTACCCTCAGGGTAGTCATCAGCCCCAGCATTTT. Amino acid sequence: CASGEYPQGSHQPQHF.

The rearrangement joins TRBV28 to TRBJ2-6; 13 positions agree with TRBD2. This CDR3 is built from 23 residues. Germline assignment: CDR1 MDHEN and CDR2 SYDVKM. V gave up 3 bases and J gave up 3 bases; unmatched junction bases: 20. As DNA, the CDR3 is TGTGCCAGCAGTTTTTCCTACCTTCGACTAGCGGGAGGTCGTAGTCGTGGGGCCAACGTCCTGACTTTC. This sequence encodes CASSFSYLRLAGGRSRGANVLTF.

This sequence joins TRBV5-5 and TRBJ2-7, with 8 bases identical to TRBD1. V gave up 0 bases and J gave up 1 base; unmatched junction bases: 9. Looked up from germline, CDR1 is SGHKS and CDR2 is YYEKEE (reference sequence). The CDR3 has 17 residues. This chain's CDR3 is CASSLGPQGAGSYEQYF. The DNA for the CDR3 is TGTGCCAGCAGCTTGGGGCCCCAGGGGGCAGGATCCTACGAGCAGTACTTC.

This clone showed up just once. The genes are TRBV19 and TRBJ2-5; TRBD2 agrees at 9 bases. Germline V gene lookup returns CDR1 LNHDA and CDR2 SQIVND (reference sequence). Trimming removed 3 bases from V and 2 bases from J; junction bases left unmatched: 7. CDR3 length: 16 residues. As DNA, the CDR3 is TGTGCCAGTAGTATTGGGCTAGCGGGACGGCAAGAGACCCAGTACTTC. The encoded protein is CASSIGLAGRQETQYF.

This rearrangement joins TRBV4-3 to TRBJ2-1, with a tentative D call TRBD2 (6 bases). The germline V and J ends were trimmed by 1 base and 2 bases, with 9 bases remaining between them. The CDR3 runs 15 residues. CDR1 and CDR2 from the germline V gene are LGHNA and YSLEER. This CDR3 is CASSQVGGTYNEQFF. The CDR3 DNA reads as TGCGCCAGCAGCCAAGTTGGGGGGACCTACAATGAGCAGTTCTTC.

This chain links TRBV5-6 with TRBJ2-4; possibly TRBD2 for D (5 bases). The CDR3 runs 12 residues. Germline V lookup: CDR1 SGHDT, CDR2 YYEEEE. The V and J ends lost 1 base and 6 bases respectively, with 5 bases between them. CDR3 sequence (DNA): TGTGCCAGCAGCTTGCGGGGAAACATTCAGTACTTC. It codes for CASSLRGNIQYF.

This clone appeared once. This chain links TRBV6-5 with TRBJ1-2, with a weak D call TRBD1 (5 bases). CDR1 is MNHEY and CDR2 is SVGAGI in the germline V gene. The CDR3 is made up of 16 amino acids. V was pared by 2 bases and J by 7 bases, with 20 bases between. The DNA for the CDR3 is TGTGCCAGCAGTTACACAAACGCCGGGGGAACGGGTGGCTACACCTTC. Its protein product is CASSYTNAGGTGGYTF.

This clone appeared a single time. The J gene is TRBJ2-3, the V gene TRBV29-1; 14 bases line up with TRBD2. This CDR3 is built from 17 residues. V dropped 7 bases and J dropped 0; count of bases not matched to a gene: 9. Germline CDR1 is SQVTM and CDR2 is ANQGSEA. The CDR3: CSAGLAGEPPSTDTQYF. The CDR3 DNA is TGCAGCGCGGGACTAGCGGGGGAGCCTCCTAGCACAGATACGCAGTATTTT.

This chain connects TRBV5-1 to TRBJ2-7; 7 nucleotides match TRBD1. The V gene's germline CDR1 is SGHRS and CDR2 YFSETQ. This CDR3 is 17 amino acids long. V was clipped by 0 bases and J by 1 base; unmatched bases: 10. The DNA for the CDR3 is TGCGCCAGCAGCTTGGGGGGACCGGGACAGCGGTCCTACGAGCAGTACTTC. It yields the protein CASSLGGPGQRSYEQYF.

This clone was counted between two and nine times. J is TRBJ2-1 and V is TRBV7-6; TRBD1 aligns across 7 bases. Germline V CDR1 and CDR2: SGHVS, FNYEAQ. J lost 6 bases, V lost 3 bases, and 2 bases had no gene match. This CDR3 contains 13 residues. The CDR3 spells CASSFGTVNEQFF. CDR3 coding DNA: TGTGCCAGCAGCTTCGGGACAGTCAATGAGCAGTTCTTC.

This clone was counted between two and nine times. The V call is TRBV14, the J call TRBJ2-1, with D unclear. This CDR3 has 14 residues. V dropped 1 base and J dropped 5 bases, with 9 bases sitting between them. CDR1 SGHDN and CDR2 FVKESK come from the germline V gene. The CDR3 here is CASSQGVRDNEQFF. The CDR3 nucleotides are TGTGCCAGCAGCCAAGGCGTCCGTGACAATGAGCAGTTCTTC.

The rearrangement joins TRBV2 to TRBJ2-2, with TRBD2 matching 9 bases. CDR3 length equals 15 residues. J was trimmed by 3 bases and V by 3 bases; bases with no gene match: 2. The germline V gene encodes CDR1 SNHLY and CDR2 FYNNEI. The CDR3 loop reads CASSEGLAYTGELFF. In DNA form, the CDR3 reads TGTGCCAGCAGTGAGGGACTAGCTTACACCGGGGAGCTGTTTTTT.

This clone was counted once. The rearrangement joins TRBV6-5 to TRBJ2-1, with 9 bases that match TRBD2. The CDR3 has 16 residues. After removal of 2 bases from V and 10 bases from J, the junction contained 12 bases not matched to a gene. CDR1 MNHEY and CDR2 SVGAGI come from the germline V gene. The CDR3 DNA reads TGTGCCAGCAGTTACGGGGGACTAGCTGAGGGGGAAGAGCAGTTCTTC. Protein: CASSYGGLAEGEEQFF.

The chain recombines TRBV7-3 with TRBJ2-3; D not certain. Per germline, CDR1 SGHTA and CDR2 FQGTGA. V dropped 5 bases and J dropped 0 bases, with 9 bases sitting between them. The CDR3 consists of 14 residues. The CDR3 spells CASSLSFSTDTQYF. DNA of the CDR3: TGTGCCAGCAGCCTTAGCTTTAGCACAGATACGCAGTATTTT.